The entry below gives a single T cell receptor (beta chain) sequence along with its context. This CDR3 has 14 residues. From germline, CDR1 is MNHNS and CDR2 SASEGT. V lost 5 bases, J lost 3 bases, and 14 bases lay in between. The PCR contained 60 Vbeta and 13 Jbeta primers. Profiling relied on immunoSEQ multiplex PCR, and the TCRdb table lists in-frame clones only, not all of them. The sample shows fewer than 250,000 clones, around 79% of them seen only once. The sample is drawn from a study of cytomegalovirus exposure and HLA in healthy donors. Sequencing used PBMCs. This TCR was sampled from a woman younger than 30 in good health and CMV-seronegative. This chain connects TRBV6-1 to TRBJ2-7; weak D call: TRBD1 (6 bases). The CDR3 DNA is TGTGCCAGCAGTTGGATCAGGGGTGACTACGAGCAGTACTTC. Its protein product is CASSWIRGDYEQYF.